Here is one T cell receptor (beta chain) with its context. The data were taken from a study of blood T cell repertoires in COVID-19. Looking at the study overall: Samples taken during acute and convalescent COVID-19 were collected in the United States, Italy and Spain. PBMCs, B-cell-depleted T cells, or T cells were the source of the cDNA or gDNA that made up the material.

As handled by the study authors: The assay estimated nucleated cells by amplifying reference gene primers. Profiling relied on immunoSEQ multiplex PCR, and the TCRdb table lists in-frame clones only, not all of them. The DNA gave D and trimming, while V, J and clone size come from that table. The sample includes some 320,000 clones, 85% to 95% of them seen just once. Participants classified as exposed had met a COVID-19 case within 2 weeks before study entry. V lost 1 base to trimming and J lost 6 bases, with 15 bases between them. Germline V CDR1 and CDR2: LGHNA, YSLEER. The CDR3 runs 15 residues. The origin of this receptor is a woman aged 25 to 39 who had been exposed to COVID-19. The chain joins TRBV4-3 to TRBJ1-1, with D unresolved. The specimen sequenced was PBMCs or T cells enriched from blood (not recorded which). The CDR3 sequence: CASSQGFKPEAEAFF. For the CDR3, the DNA is TGCGCCAGCAGCCAAGGGTTCAAGCCCGAGGCTGAAGCTTTCTTT.